This T cell receptor beta chain was found in a study of CD8 T cells in ankylosing spondylitis. TCRdb ran MiXCR on the 5' RACE reads and lists one entry per CDR3 protein. The sample records 450,000 to 550,000 distinct CDR3 sequences, over 4% being singletons. Study conclusions and caveats: As reported, disease-linked clones showed significant enrichment in matched ankylosing spondylitis synovial fluid. Ankylosing spondylitis blood seemed to carry a telltale TCR beta motif made of several highly homologous variants.

This CDR3 contains 14 residues. Germline V gene sequence: CDR1 SGHRS, CDR2 YFSETQ. V lost 7 bases to trimming and J lost 1 base; unmatched junction nucleotides: 5. The sample holds many counts of this clonotype. The antigen is unknown. V gene TRBV5-1 combines with J gene TRBJ2-1, with 7 bases lining up with TRBD1. The TCR comes from a male donor with ankylosing spondylitis. Material: blood, either unsorted or a sorted T cell fraction (not recorded which). DNA for the CDR3: TGCGCCAGCGGGAGACAGGGATCCTACAATGAGCAGTTCTTC. Translating gives CASGRQGSYNEQFF.